One and the same sample provided the 29 T cell receptor beta chains below, sequenced in a study of CD8+ T cells in alopecia areata. Extraction of RNA preceded its reverse transcription into cDNA, which served as the sequencing template. TCRdb's table, derived via immunoSEQ multiplex PCR, lists solely in-frame clones and lacks some. The sample contains about 180,000 clones, roughly 60% of which appear only once. This material consisted of CD4+ T cells sorted from blood, taken at week 0. These receptors were collected from a human donor with alopecia areata.

The chain recombines TRBV7-9 with TRBJ2-6; no definite D call. The length of the CDR3 is 16 residues. Trimming removed 1 base at V and 6 bases at J, with 13 bases between. Germline V gene data show CDR1 as SEHNR and CDR2 as FQNEAQ (reference sequence). Here the CDR3 DNA reads TGTGCCAGCAGCTTAGAGGCCAGATTTGTGGCCAACGTCCTGACTTTC. Protein sequence: CASSLEARFVANVLTF.

This clone showed up just a few times. The J gene is TRBJ2-7, the V gene TRBV29-1; D is unresolved. Germline V gives CDR1 SQVTM, CDR2 ANQGSEA. Trimming left V 4 bases short and J 0 bases short, with 13 bases between. The CDR3 is 14 amino acids. The CDR3 loop reads CSVGSSRISYEQYF. DNA for the CDR3: TGCAGCGTTGGTAGCTCACGGATCTCCTACGAGCAGTACTTC.

The chain links TRBV28 to TRBJ2-7; unclear D gene. The germline V gene has CDR1 MDHEN and CDR2 SYDVKM. The ends were cut back, 8 bases at V and 0 bases at J, with 14 bases in the middle. This CDR3 comprises 14 residues. The CDR3: CASAFAPVSYEQYF. The DNA for the CDR3 is TGTGCCAGCGCCTTTGCCCCGGTCTCCTACGAGCAGTACTTC.

V usage is TRBV29-1 and J usage is TRBJ2-2; tentative D call: TRBD2 (6 bases). The CDR3 runs to 13 residues. The V gene's germline CDR1 is SQVTM and CDR2 ANQGSEA. The V end lost 4 bases, the J end lost 4 bases, and 10 bases lay between the germline ends. The CDR3 here is CSVGASATGELFF. CDR3 bases: TGCAGCGTTGGAGCTAGCGCCACCGGGGAGCTGTTTTTT.

The J gene is TRBJ2-3, the V gene TRBV30, with TRBD2 identical over 10 bases. Germline CDR1 and CDR2: GTSNPN and SVGIG (reference sequence). Trimming cost V 1 base and J 8 bases; bases outside gene matches: 3. The CDR3 runs 13 residues. This CDR3 is CAWSEGLAVTQYF. The CDR3, as DNA: TGTGCCTGGAGTGAAGGACTAGCGGTTACGCAGTATTTT.

The chain employs TRBV7-9 and TRBJ1-2; no definite D call. Trimming stripped 5 bases from V and 0 bases from J, with 16 bases between. The CDR3 has 16 residues. CDR1 and CDR2 (germline): SEHNR, FQNEAQ (reference sequence). This chain's CDR3 is CASSPLGGVANYGYTF. The CDR3 DNA reads TGTGCCAGCAGCCCCCTTGGTGGGGTAGCTAACTATGGCTACACCTTC.

The chain couples TRBV29-1 to TRBJ1-2; a possible D gene is TRBD1 (5 bases). Germline lookup yields CDR1 SQVTM and CDR2 ANQGSEA. CDR3 length equals 14 residues. The V end was cut by 6 bases, the J end by 6 bases, with 20 bases between. The DNA for the CDR3 is TGCAGCGTATTCGGGACCTCAGACGTTCATGGCTACACCTTC. This sequence encodes CSVFGTSDVHGYTF.

This clone was seen a single time. The chain carries TRBV30 and TRBJ2-3, with 11 bases fitting TRBD2. CDR1 and CDR2 (germline): GTSNPN, SVGIG (reference sequence). This CDR3 is 15 amino acids long. V was pared by 1 base and J by 4 bases, with 4 bases of the junction left unmatched. The CDR3 DNA is TGTGCCTGGAGTGCCGGACTAGCGGGCCCAGATACGCAGTATTTT. Encoded protein: CAWSAGLAGPDTQYF.

This rearrangement joins TRBV5-1 to TRBJ2-5; D gene unclear. Trimming removed 4 bases from V and 3 bases from J, with 13 bases in between. Per the germline V gene, CDR1 is SGHRS and CDR2 is YFSETQ. The CDR3 is 14 residues long. CDR3 bases: TGCGCCAGCAGCCCCGACAATCCCAAAGAGACCCAGTACTTC. Protein sequence: CASSPDNPKETQYF.

This sequence joins TRBV30 and TRBJ1-1, with 9 nucleotides matching TRBD1. V shed 7 bases and J 5 bases; nucleotides not matched to a gene: 5. The CDR3 sequence is 12 residues long. Germline CDR1 and CDR2: GTSNPN and SVGIG (reference sequence). The CDR3 is CASRTGETEAFF. The CDR3 DNA reads TGTGCCTCACGGACAGGGGAGACTGAAGCTTTCTTT.

The CDR3 protein is CASTPGQGRTEAFF. The CDR3 nucleotides are TGTGCCAGCACCCCAGGACAGGGGAGGACTGAAGCTTTCTTT. This chain links TRBV6-1 with TRBJ1-1; the match to TRBD1 covers 9 bases. Germline CDR1 reads MNHNS; CDR2 reads SASEGT. The V segment lost 7 bases and the J segment 5 bases; nucleotides outside the gene matches: 8. The CDR3 contains 14 residues.

This clone was observed once. The V gene is TRBV9, the J gene TRBJ1-2; D might be TRBD1 (5 bases). The V end was cut by 0 bases, the J end by 4 bases, with 13 bases between. This CDR3 comprises 15 residues. In germline, CDR1 is SGDLS, CDR2 YYNGEE. CDR3 region: CASSVEPGPRYGYTF. In DNA, the CDR3 is TGTGCCAGCAGCGTAGAACCAGGGCCCCGCTATGGCTACACCTTC.

This clone was counted once. The chain joins TRBV4-2 to TRBJ2-1; TRBD2 agrees at 16 bases. Looked up from germline, CDR1 is LGHNA and CDR2 is YNFKEQ. Trimming cost V 7 bases and J 8 bases; bases outside gene matches: 8. This CDR3 comprises 16 residues. The CDR3 reads CASTQPGLAGGHEQFF. As DNA, the CDR3 is TGTGCCAGCACGCAACCGGGACTAGCGGGGGGGCATGAGCAGTTCTTC.

The chain has TRBV2 and TRBJ1-6; 9 nucleotides agree with TRBD1. The CDR3 runs 15 residues. J gave up 8 bases and V 3 bases, and 5 bases lay outside the gene matches. The V gene's germline CDR1 is SNHLY and CDR2 FYNNEI. The CDR3 reads CASSESGQGYSPLHF. The DNA for the CDR3 is TGTGCCAGCAGTGAGTCTGGACAGGGGTATTCACCCCTCCACTTT.

A single count supports this clone. The V gene is TRBV4-1, the J gene TRBJ2-7; 8 nucleotides agree with TRBD1. The length of the CDR3 is 14 residues. V lost 0 bases and J lost 2; bases outside the gene matches: 0. CDR1 and CDR2 from the germline V gene are MGHRA and YSYEKL. CDR3 amino acids: CASSQEQGAYEQYF. In DNA, the CDR3 is TGCGCCAGCAGCCAAGAACAGGGGGCCTACGAGCAGTACTTC.

The chain links TRBV29-1 to TRBJ2-5, with TRBD1 identical over 9 bases. There are 13 residues in the CDR3. Germline V gives CDR1 SQVTM, CDR2 ANQGSEA. V gave up 7 bases and J gave up 3 bases; unmatched junction bases: 6. CDR3 in DNA: TGCAGCGGGACGACAGGGGGAGAAGAGACCCAGTACTTC. Its protein product is CSGTTGGEETQYF.

This clone was seen a few times. The chain is built from TRBV20-1 and TRBJ1-1, with 7 bases fitting TRBD1. The CDR3 extends over 10 amino acids. The germline CDR1 and CDR2 sequences are DFQATT and SNEGSKA (reference sequence). This CDR3 is CRAGGVEAFF. CDR3 in DNA: TGCAGGGCAGGGGGAGTGGAAGCTTTCTTT.

This clone was seen just once. The chain has TRBV30 and TRBJ1-2; D gene uncertain. The V and J ends lost 7 bases and 4 bases respectively, with 13 bases between them. Germline-derived CDR1 and CDR2 are GTSNPN and SVGIG (reference sequence). This CDR3 is 12 amino acids long. The CDR3 loop reads CALDRAAYGYTF. The CDR3 bases are TGTGCCTTAGACCGGGCAGCCTATGGCTACACCTTC. Together with reference TRBV30 and TRBJ1-2, the CDR3 gives the full variable domain: SQTIHQWPATLVQPVGSPLSLECTVEGTSNPNLYWYRQAAGRGLQLLFYSVGIGQISSEVPQNLSASRPQDRQFILSSKKLLLSDSGFYLCALDRAAYGYTFGSGTRLTVV.

The chain couples TRBV28 to TRBJ2-1; 10 bases align to TRBD1. The CDR3 loop spans 16 amino acids. Losses at the gene ends were 5 bases for V and 6 bases for J; bases not matched to a gene: 10. Germline V gene sequence: CDR1 MDHEN, CDR2 SYDVKM. The CDR3 DNA follows: TGTGCCAGCAGTACCCAGACAGGGGGCTATGGCAATGAGCAGTTCTTC. Translation gives CASSTQTGGYGNEQFF.

The chain has TRBV9 and TRBJ2-7, with D possibly matching TRBD2 (6 bases). The CDR3 is made up of 17 amino acids. Trimming took 4 bases from V and 3 from J, leaving 23 bases between them. Germline loops: CDR1 SGDLS, CDR2 YYNGEE. CDR3: CASSSGDPGDGIYEQYF. CDR3 coding DNA: TGTGCCAGCAGCTCCGGGGATCCGGGGGACGGGATCTACGAGCAGTACTTC.

This clone has only a few counts. The rearrangement joins TRBV5-6 to TRBJ1-5; no firm D call. Germline lookup yields CDR1 SGHDT and CDR2 YYEEEE. CDR3 length: 14 amino acids. Trimming cost V 1 base and J 5 bases, with 10 bases left between them. In DNA form, the CDR3 reads TGTGCCAGCAGCTTGATCAATGAGGATCAGCCCCAGCATTTT. It translates to CASSLINEDQPQHF.

The CDR3 region has the DNA TGTGCCAGCATACAAGAGACAGGTTATGGCACCGGGGAGCTGTTTTTT. This gives the protein CASIQETGYGTGELFF. The chain recombines TRBV2 with TRBJ2-2; maybe TRBD1 (6 bases). Germline CDR1 SNHLY, CDR2 FYNNEI. Trimming took 7 bases from V and 4 from J, leaving 19 bases between them. The CDR3 runs 16 residues.

This chain connects TRBV29-1 to TRBJ2-1; 9 bases align to TRBD2. The CDR3 is made up of 17 amino acids. Trimming took 7 bases from V and 0 from J; bases not matched to a gene: 13. Germline CDR1 is SQVTM and CDR2 is ANQGSEA. As DNA, the CDR3 is TGCAGCGCCCACACCACTACTAGCGGGTCCTCCTACAATGAGCAGTTCTTC. As protein: CSAHTTTSGSSYNEQFF.

This chain connects TRBV20-1 to TRBJ1-2; no firm D call. The V end was cut by 1 base, the J end by 7 bases, with 7 bases between. Per germline, CDR1 DFQATT and CDR2 SNEGSKA (reference sequence). This CDR3 has 11 residues. The DNA for the CDR3 is TGCAGTGCTAGAGGAGAGGGTGGCTACACCTTC. Its translation is CSARGEGGYTF.

The sample holds a few counts of this clone. A read error may produce the germline difference seen at one junction end. V is TRBV6-1 and J is TRBJ2-3; D is ambiguous. The CDR3 covers 13 residues. Germline V gene data show CDR1 as MNHNS and CDR2 as SASEGT. The CDR3 here is CAISEPTLNGQYF. CDR3 in DNA: TGTGCCATCAGTGAGCCGACACTAAACGGGCAGTATTTT.

This clone has a handful of counts. The chain joins TRBV20-1 to TRBJ1-1; no reliable D call. Germline CDR1 and CDR2: DFQATT and SNEGSKA (reference sequence). The CDR3 has 11 residues. Trimming removed 3 bases from V and 2 bases from J, with 4 bases in between. CDR3 nucleotides: TGCAGTGCTAGCGTAAACACTGAAGCTTTCTTT. This codes for CSASVNTEAFF.

This clone was counted a few times. The rearrangement links TRBV5-6 to TRBJ2-1; 9 bases are shared with TRBD1. Germline CDR1 and CDR2: SGHDT and YYEEEE. CDR3 length equals 12 residues. V shed 4 bases, J shed 14 bases, and the junction held 7 bases outside the gene matches. This chain's CDR3 is CASSHTGQGEFF. The CDR3 DNA reads TGTGCCAGCAGCCACACGGGACAGGGAGAGTTCTTC.

This chain joins TRBV6-5 and TRBJ2-2, with D maybe TRBD2 (6 bases). The CDR3 totals 15 residues. V was pared by 6 bases and J by 6 bases, with 17 bases between. CDR1 MNHEY and CDR2 SVGAGI come from the germline V gene. The CDR3 DNA sequence: TGTGCCAGCAGGAAACCTTCAGGAGGGGCCGGGGAGCTGTTTTTT. Amino acid sequence: CASRKPSGGAGELFF.

As DNA, the CDR3 is TGCGCCAGCAGCTGGGGTTCACTAGCGGTGAGGGAGACCCAGTACTTC. Translating it yields CASSWGSLAVRETQYF. This chain uses TRBV5-1 with TRBJ2-5; 8 bases line up with TRBD2. V lost 3 bases, J lost 5 bases, and 12 bases stayed unmatched. The CDR3 consists of 16 residues. Per the germline V gene, CDR1 is SGHRS and CDR2 is YFSETQ.